This T cell receptor (beta chain) was sequenced during a study of T cells in Graves' hyperthyroidism and ophthalmopathy. Findings and limits, study-wide: Classification by a 13 V-J model distinguished ophthalmopathy from stable hyperthyroidism.

TCR beta CDR3 sequences were amplified from RNA transcripts. HTBI primers were the set used in a first-round RT-PCR of the TCR CDR3. MiXCR was run by TCRdb on the multiplex PCR reads, yielding one entry per CDR3 protein. The sample includes more than 350,000 distinct CDR3 sequences, 15% of them seen just once. This clonotype was detected many times. The target antigen is unknown. The germline gives CDR1 LGHDT, CDR2 YNNKEL (reference sequence). The CDR3 spans 15 residues. V dropped 1 base and J dropped 4; count of bases not matched to a gene: 0. Cells are PBMCs isolated from more than 8.5 ml of fresh blood.

This TCR derives from a woman in her 30s with Graves' hyperthyroidism. The rearrangement uses TRBV3-1 and TRBJ2-1; TRBD2 matches 11 bases. Sequenced material: blood. Here the CDR3 reads CASSQGLAGYNEQFF. The CDR3 DNA is TGTGCCAGCAGCCAAGGACTAGCGGGATACAATGAGCAGTTCTTC.